The 21 T cell receptor beta chains given below trace back to one sample, sequenced in a study of cytomegalovirus exposure and HLA in healthy donors. In the PCR, 60 Vbeta and 13 Jbeta primers were used. Libraries were prepared by immunoSEQ multiplex PCR; TCRdb keeps only in-frame clonotypes and omits some of them. This sample carries roughly 130,000 clones, about 74% of them seen once, and the ten largest clones take around 6.6%. Sequenced: PBMCs. The receptors originated from a man aged 35-49 years in good health and CMV-seropositive.

This clone occurred once. The same CDR3 can be traced to other DNA sequences in this sample. The gene calls are TRBV2 and TRBJ1-1; 7 bases map to TRBD1. J gave up 2 bases and V 6 bases, and 9 bases lay outside the gene matches. Per the germline V gene, CDR1 is SNHLY and CDR2 is FYNNEI. This CDR3 region has 15 residues. The CDR3 is CASRARQGDNTEAFF. DNA of the CDR3: TGTGCCAGCAGAGCCAGACAGGGTGACAACACTGAAGCTTTCTTT.

This rearrangement joins TRBV5-1 to TRBJ1-1, with D maybe TRBD1 (5 bases). The V and J ends lost 3 bases and 3 bases respectively, with 21 bases between them. This CDR3 region has 17 residues. The germline CDR1 and CDR2 sequences are SGHRS and YFSETQ. CDR3 DNA sequence: TGCGCCAGCAGCTCCATCTTAGGGAGGGGAGTTGACACTGAAGCTTTCTTT. It codes for CASSSILGRGVDTEAFF.

The chain uses TRBV28 and TRBJ1-1; 7 bases align to TRBD1. CDR1 and CDR2 from the germline V gene are MDHEN and SYDVKM. J lost 6 bases, V lost 6 bases, and 7 bases had no gene match. The CDR3 sequence is 13 residues long. The CDR3 is CASRPGGYSEAFF. The CDR3 DNA reads as TGTGCCAGCAGGCCAGGGGGTTACTCTGAAGCTTTCTTT.

In its sample, this clone was seen once. The chain has TRBV10-2 and TRBJ2-7; D might be TRBD2 (5 bases). The CDR3 extends over 15 amino acids. Per the germline V gene, CDR1 is WSHSY and CDR2 is SAAADI. The V gene lost 3 bases and the J gene lost 2 bases, with 14 bases spanning the gap. CDR3 in amino acids: CASSEVAFPPYEQYF. For the CDR3, the DNA is TGCGCCAGCAGTGAAGTAGCGTTCCCTCCCTACGAGCAGTACTTC.

CDR3 sequence (DNA): TGTGCCAGCAGCGTTAGGACAGGGGCCTACAATGAGCAGTTCTTC. It codes for CASSVRTGAYNEQFF. The chain is built from TRBV27 and TRBJ2-1; the match to TRBD1 covers 9 bases. The J segment lost 2 bases and the V segment lost 6 bases, leaving 5 bases of the junction unmatched. Germline V lookup: CDR1 MNHEY, CDR2 SMNVEV (reference sequence). The CDR3 extends over 15 amino acids.

The CDR3: CASSSGHLQYF. CDR3 in DNA: TGCGCCAGCAGCTCTGGGCACCTTCAGTACTTC. The chain links TRBV5-1 to TRBJ2-4; D not resolved. Trimming cost V 3 bases and J 11 bases, with 9 bases left between them. Germline CDR1 and CDR2: SGHRS and YFSETQ. CDR3 length: 11 residues.

This chain joins TRBV6-5 and TRBJ1-4; D gene ambiguous. In germline, CDR1 is MNHEY, CDR2 SVGAGI. The CDR3 has 13 amino acids. V was cut by 4 bases and J by 4 bases, with 7 bases left in between. The CDR3 loop is CASSWEVNEKLFF. CDR3 in DNA: TGTGCCAGCAGTTGGGAGGTTAATGAAAAACTGTTTTTT.

The chain has TRBV4-2 and TRBJ1-1; 9 bases match TRBD1. Germline CDR1 is LGHNA and CDR2 is YNFKEQ. The CDR3 covers 15 residues. J gave up 6 bases and V 1 base, and 6 bases lay outside the gene matches. The CDR3 region is CASSQARQGVPEAFF. Here the CDR3 DNA reads TGTGCCAGCAGCCAAGCCAGACAGGGGGTACCTGAAGCTTTCTTT.

This clone was seen a few times. CDR3 sequence reads: CASSTQGNTEAFF. CDR3 in DNA: TGTGCCAGCAGCACCCAGGGTAACACTGAAGCTTTCTTT. This chain uses TRBV21-1 with TRBJ1-1; the listed D gene, TRBD1, was not tested against the DNA. TRBV21-1 constitutes a pseudogene. This CDR3 has 13 amino acids.

This sequence joins TRBV11-2 and TRBJ1-6; a weak D match, TRBD1 (6 bases). The V and J ends lost 0 bases and 10 bases respectively, with 16 bases between them. Per the germline V gene, CDR1 is SGHAT and CDR2 is FQNNGV. The CDR3 totals 16 residues. The DNA of the CDR3 is TGTGCCAGCAGCTTAGATGGGGCAGGGGTTTGGTCACCCCTCCACTTT. Its translation is CASSLDGAGVWSPLHF. The full variable domain, with the rest looked up from reference TRBV11-2 and TRBJ1-6, is EAGVAQSPRYKIIEKRQSVAFWCNPISGHATLYWYQQILGQGPKLLIQFQNNGVVDDSQLPKDRFSAERLKGVDSTLKIQPAKLEDSAVYLCASSLDGAGVWSPLHFGNGTRLTVT.

The CDR3 here is CASSVAGTGSSTEAFF. CDR3 nucleotides: TGTGCCAGCAGCGTAGCAGGGACAGGGTCGAGCACTGAAGCTTTCTTT. J is TRBJ1-1 and V is TRBV9, with TRBD1 matching 9 bases. CDR1 SGDLS and CDR2 YYNGEE come from the germline V gene. The CDR3 has 16 amino acids. The V segment lost 0 bases and the J segment 4 bases; nucleotides outside the gene matches: 7.

Concerning this clone itself: A junction boundary mismatches the germline segment, possibly from a read error. The chain is built from TRBV5-8 and TRBJ1-1; 12 bases fit TRBD1. This CDR3 region has 14 residues. Germline V CDR1 and CDR2: SGHTS, YDEGEE. The CDR3 here is CASSLAGTGGATVF. The CDR3 DNA sequence: TGTGCCAGCAGCTTGGCCGGGACAGGGGGCGCAACGGTCTTT.

This clone came up once. V usage is TRBV7-2 and J usage is TRBJ1-4; possible D gene TRBD1, 6 bases. The CDR3 contains 13 residues. Looked up from germline, CDR1 is SGHTA and CDR2 is FQGNSA. V dropped 2 bases and J dropped 8 bases, with 9 bases sitting between them. The CDR3 nucleotides read TGTGCCAGCAGCTTAAACAGGGTAGAAAAACTGTTTTTT. Protein: CASSLNRVEKLFF.

This clone appeared a single time. This chain connects TRBV28 to TRBJ1-5; D is possibly TRBD1 (5 bases). The germline gives CDR1 MDHEN, CDR2 SYDVKM. The CDR3 totals 13 residues. Trimming removed 3 bases at V and 7 bases at J, with 10 bases between. Here the CDR3 reads CASSFGRGQPQHF. The CDR3 region has the DNA TGTGCCAGCAGTTTTGGTAGGGGACAGCCCCAGCATTTT.

The rearrangement uses TRBV7-9 and TRBJ2-6; a weak D match, TRBD1 (6 bases). Trimming took off 5 bases at V and 0 bases at J, with 17 bases between the two ends. Germline CDR1 SEHNR, CDR2 FQNEAQ (reference sequence). The CDR3 has 18 residues. In nucleotides, the CDR3 is TGTGCCAGCAGCCCGGAGACAGGTTCCCGCTCTGGGGCCAACGTCCTGACTTTC. Translated: CASSPETGSRSGANVLTF.

A few counts support this clone. The J gene is TRBJ1-5, the V gene TRBV19; 8 bases agree with TRBD1. V lost 6 bases, J lost 4 bases, and 5 bases stayed unmatched. The CDR3 covers 14 residues. CDR1 is LNHDA and CDR2 is SQIVND in the germline V gene (reference sequence). The CDR3 here is CASRWTGQNQPQHF. Here the CDR3 DNA reads TGTGCCAGTAGATGGACAGGGCAAAATCAGCCCCAGCATTTT. The variable domain in full, with the rest retrieved from reference TRBV19 and TRBJ1-5, is DGGITQSPKYLFRKEGQNVTLSCEQNLNHDAMYWYRQDPGQGLRLIYYSQIVNDFQKGDIAEGYSVSREKKESFPLTVTSAQKNPTAFYLCASRWTGQNQPQHFGDGTRLSIL.

This rearrangement joins TRBV6-1 to TRBJ1-4, with D unclear. This CDR3 region has 10 residues. Looked up from germline, CDR1 is MNHNS and CDR2 is SASEGT. The germline V and J ends were trimmed by 6 bases and 9 bases, with 5 bases remaining between them. CDR3 in amino acids: CASRAQKLFF. For the CDR3, the DNA is TGTGCCAGCAGAGCCCAAAAACTGTTTTTT.

The J gene is TRBJ2-7, the V gene TRBV4-1; D is perhaps TRBD1 (5 bases). Germline values: CDR1 MGHRA, CDR2 YSYEKL. V dropped 0 bases and J dropped 1 base, with 13 bases sitting between them. CDR3 size: 16 residues. This CDR3 is CASSQEPWTLSYEQYF. DNA of the CDR3: TGCGCCAGCAGCCAAGAGCCATGGACACTATCCTACGAGCAGTACTTC.

The chain couples TRBV5-8 to TRBJ2-1; D may be TRBD2 (6 bases). This CDR3 contains 15 residues. V lost 6 bases, J lost 4 bases, and 17 bases lay in between. Germline V gives CDR1 SGHTS, CDR2 YDEGEE. Here the CDR3 DNA reads TGTGCCAGCAAAAGAGGGGACGGGACTTACAATGAGCAGTTCTTC. Translated: CASKRGDGTYNEQFF. The whole variable domain, filled in from reference TRBV5-8 and TRBJ2-1, reads EAGVTQSPTHLIKTRGQQATLRCSPISGHTSVYWYQQALGLGLQFLLWYDEGEERNRGNFPPRFSGRQFPNYSSELNVNALELEDSALYLCASKRGDGTYNEQFFGPGTRLTVL.

The chain couples TRBV28 to TRBJ2-7; 12 bases line up with TRBD1. From germline, CDR1 is MDHEN and CDR2 SYDVKM. The CDR3 contains 15 residues. J gave up 3 bases and V 6 bases, and 6 bases lay outside the gene matches. CDR3 coding DNA: TGTGCCAGCAGCATAGGGACAGGGGGCGGCTACGAGCAGTACTTC. Amino acids: CASSIGTGGGYEQYF.

On this clone: Other DNA sequences in this sample translate to the same CDR3. The chain has TRBV11-2 and TRBJ2-7, with TRBD1 matching over 10 bases. Germline loops: CDR1 SGHAT, CDR2 FQNNGV. Trimming removed 5 bases from V and 2 bases from J; junction bases left unmatched: 3. There are 14 residues in the CDR3. CDR3 nucleotide sequence: TGTGCCAGCAGCCTCGGACAGGGGGCCTACGAGCAGTACTTC. Its protein product is CASSLGQGAYEQYF.